The entry below describes one TCR beta chain. The germline V gene encodes CDR1 SNHLY and CDR2 FYNNEI. The CDR3 runs 13 residues. The germline V and J ends were trimmed by 5 bases and 5 bases, with 12 bases remaining between them. This sample is drawn from a study of T cell changes during pregnancy in multiple sclerosis. Libraries were prepared by immunoSEQ multiplex PCR; TCRdb keeps only in-frame clonotypes and omits some of them. There are some 64,000 clones in the sample; about 90% occur only once, and roughly 2.2% lies in the top ten. The sequencing used peripheral blood, collected in the first trimester of pregnancy. This sequence was found in a female donor with multiple sclerosis, enrolled in a pregnancy study. J is TRBJ2-5 and V is TRBV2, with D perhaps TRBD2 (6 bases). The CDR3 here is CASSRLGGETQYF. Written as DNA, the CDR3 is TGTGCCAGCAGTCGACTAGGAGGCGAGACCCAGTACTTC. The variable domain in full, completed from reference TRBV2 and TRBJ2-5, reads EPEVTQTPSHQVTQMGQEVILRCVPISNHLYFYWYRQILGQKVEFLVSFYNNEISEKSEIFDDQFSVERPDGSNFTLKIRSTKLEDSAMYFCASSRLGGETQYFGPGTRLLVL.